These T cell receptor beta chains were read from a single sample in a study of blood T cell repertoires in COVID-19. Some clones are missing from TCRdb's copy, which holds only in-frame ones; the method was immunoSEQ multiplex PCR. Here the sample spans 250,000 to 350,000 clones, 90% being singletons. The sample consisted of peripheral blood. Source of these receptors: a woman in her fifties or sixties with COVID-19, enrolled during active disease. Both conserved end residues are part of each CDR3. D genes are given only for firm matches. Where a row states a size, it is once, few, many or the class of an expanded clone; other rows omit it.

cdr3_nt cdr3_aa v_call clone_size j_call d_call
TGTGCCAGCAGCCCCAGGGGACTAGCGGGAGGTATCTACAATGAGCAGTTCTTC CASSPRGLAGGIYNEQFF TRBV7-9 . TRBJ2-1 TRBD2
TGTGCCAGCAGCTGGACAACCTTCGGAGGAGGGACCGGTGAGCAGTTCTTC CASSWTTFGGGTGEQFF TRBV5-5 . TRBJ2-1 .
TGTGCCACGGGACAGGGGAACTATGGCTACACCTTC CATGQGNYGYTF TRBV24-1 . TRBJ1-2 TRBD1
TGTGCCAGCAGCCCTTTAGCGGGAGCAGGGAATGAGCAGTTCTTC CASSPLAGAGNEQFF TRBV7-2 . TRBJ2-1 TRBD2
TGTGCCAGTAGTATACGGACTCCGTATGGCTACACCTTC CASSIRTPYGYTF TRBV19 . TRBJ1-2 .
TGTGCCAGCAGCGTAGGGGATGGTTGGGGACAGCAGCATTTT CASSVGDGWGQQHF TRBV9 . TRBJ1-5 TRBD1
TGCGCCAGCAGGGGAGCGGGAGTCATCGAGACCCAGTACTTC CASRGAGVIETQYF TRBV5-1 . TRBJ2-5 TRBD2
TGCGCCAGCAGCCAACACAATCAGTACCGACAGATTGAAGCTTTCTTT CASSQHNQYRQIEAFF TRBV5-1 . TRBJ1-1 .
TGTGCCAGCAATAGCGGGAGTCCTTACAATGAGCAGTTCTTC CASNSGSPYNEQFF TRBV19 . TRBJ2-1 TRBD2
TGTGCCAGTAGTATTGGGACAGGATACAATGAGCAGTTCTTC CASSIGTGYNEQFF TRBV19 . TRBJ2-1 TRBD1
TGTGCCAGCAGCCACCAAATGGACAGTCTGTTGGATTCACCCCTCCACTTT CASSHQMDSLLDSPLHF TRBV4-2 . TRBJ1-6 .
TGTGCCAGCAGGACAGGGTCCGGGGAGCTGTTTTTT CASRTGSGELFF TRBV12-3/TRBV12-4 . TRBJ2-2 TRBD1
TGTGCCAGCAGCTCGGCGGGGAGGACAGGGGCGCCCACCTTC CASSSAGRTGAPTF TRBV11-2 . TRBJ1-2 TRBD1
TGTGCCTGGAGTGGCGGTTATAACTATGGCTACACCTTC CAWSGGYNYGYTF TRBV30 . TRBJ1-2 .
TGTGCCAGCAGCTTAGGTGGGGGAGGCGAGACCCAGTACTTC CASSLGGGGETQYF TRBV11-3 . TRBJ2-5 .
TGTGCCACCAGTGTCCCAACCCCTAGCGGGAGGGGCAATGAGCAGTTCTTC CATSVPTPSGRGNEQFF TRBV24-1 . TRBJ2-1 TRBD2
TGTGCCAGCAGTCCCCGGGACAGTGGGGTCACCGGGGAGCTGTTTTTT CASSPRDSGVTGELFF TRBV2 . TRBJ2-2 TRBD1
TGTGCCAGCAGCCAAGCGAGTGAGCAGTACTTC CASSQASEQYF TRBV3-1/TRBV3-2 . TRBJ2-7 .
TGTGCCAGCAGTGAAGCATTAGCGGGAGGCACAGATACGCAGTATTTT CASSEALAGGTDTQYF TRBV2 . TRBJ2-3 TRBD2
TGTGCCAGTAGAGCCTCTGGAAACACCATATATTTT CASRASGNTIYF TRBV19 . TRBJ1-3 .
TGTGCCACCAGTGATCCCGGGTCTGGAAACACCATATATTTT CATSDPGSGNTIYF TRBV24-1 . TRBJ1-3 .
TGTGCCAGCTCACCCTTTAGCAGCTTAGGACAGAATTCACCCCTCCACTTT CASSPFSSLGQNSPLHF TRBV18 once TRBJ1-6 .
TGTGCCAGCAGCTTCTATGGGACTAGCGGGGACACAGATACGCAGTATTTT CASSFYGTSGDTDTQYF TRBV7-9 . TRBJ2-3 TRBD2
TGTGCCAGCAGCTCCCCATTTTTAAATCAAGGGAGGGCGCAAGAGACCCAGTACTTC CASSSPFLNQGRAQETQYF TRBV11-3 . TRBJ2-5 TRBD2
TGTGCCAGCAGCCAGCCCTTGGGTAGCGGAGCCACAGATACGCAGTATTTT CASSQPLGSGATDTQYF TRBV3-1/TRBV3-2 . TRBJ2-3 .
TGTGCCAGCAGCTTATGGACTAGTCTAGCCTACGAGCAGTACTTC CASSLWTSLAYEQYF TRBV5-6 . TRBJ2-7 TRBD2
TGTGCCAGCTCACCTAGAATCGAAGAAAAACTGTTTTTT CASSPRIEEKLFF TRBV18 once TRBJ1-4 .
TGTGCCAGCAGGAGCCTCCGCGGCTACACCTTC CASRSLRGYTF TRBV6-5 . TRBJ1-2 .
TGTGCCAGCAGCCAAGTAAGGTCTCGGGACAGCACCTACGAGCAGTACTTC CASSQVRSRDSTYEQYF TRBV3-1/TRBV3-2 . TRBJ2-7 TRBD1
TGTGCCAGCAGTTACCCCCTAGGAAATGAGCAGTTCTTC CASSYPLGNEQFF TRBV6-5 . TRBJ2-1 .
TGTGCCAGCAGGAGGGTGGGTCAGCCCCAGCATTTT CASRRVGQPQHF TRBV19 . TRBJ1-5 .
TGTGCCATCAGTGAGTCAGGGGGAAAGGAAGAGACCCAGTACTTC CAISESGGKEETQYF TRBV10-3 . TRBJ2-5 .
TGTGCCTGGAGCGAGGGCATCTACAATGAGCAGTTCTTC CAWSEGIYNEQFF TRBV30 once TRBJ2-1 .
TGCGCCAGCAGCCATCCGACTAGCGGGAGGGCAGAGGTGTACTTC CASSHPTSGRAEVYF TRBV4-1 once TRBJ2-7 TRBD2
TGCAGCGTTGAAGGTAGCGGGAGGTTTCCCTACAATGAGCAGTTCTTC CSVEGSGRFPYNEQFF TRBV29-1 . TRBJ2-1 TRBD2
TGTGCCAGCAAAAAGGACAGGGTTACCTACTACGAGCAGTACTTC CASKKDRVTYYEQYF TRBV6-5 . TRBJ2-7 TRBD1
TGCAGCTATTTAGCGGGAGACGCAGATACGCAGTATTTT CSYLAGDADTQYF TRBV29-1 . TRBJ2-3 TRBD2
TGTGCCAGCAGTTTCGGGACAAAGCAGTTCTTC CASSFGTKQFF TRBV12-3/TRBV12-4 . TRBJ2-1 .
TGTGCCAGTAGTCATCGACTAGCGGGAGGGTACGAGCAGTACTTC CASSHRLAGGYEQYF TRBV19 . TRBJ2-7 TRBD2
TGTGCCAGCAAAGGACAGGGGGCAGGAGAGCAGTTCTTC CASKGQGAGEQFF TRBV2 . TRBJ2-1 TRBD1
TGTGCCAGTCGCCCCGGGACTCTTCACACCGGGGAGCTGTTTTTT CASRPGTLHTGELFF TRBV19 once TRBJ2-2 .
TGTGCCAGCAGCCAAGAGATCCGGCAGGGTGTTTCACCCCTCCACTTT CASSQEIRQGVSPLHF TRBV3-1/TRBV3-2 . TRBJ1-6 .
TGTGCCAGCAGGTGGGGGCCCGCCTACGAGCAGTACTTC CASRWGPAYEQYF TRBV2 . TRBJ2-7 .
TGTGCCAGCAGCGGTGGGACTCCTGGCGGAACTCCCTACGAGCAGTACTTC CASSGGTPGGTPYEQYF TRBV9 . TRBJ2-7 .
TGTGCCAGCAGCCCACCGGGACAGGGTTACACTGAAGCTTTCTTT CASSPPGQGYTEAFF TRBV7-2 . TRBJ1-1 TRBD1
TGCAGCGTTGAGACAGGGCCCTCGAGGGGGGCCAACGTCCTGACTTTC CSVETGPSRGANVLTF TRBV29-1 once TRBJ2-6 TRBD1
TGTGCCTGGAGAGAACTAACCGGTGCGCAGTATTTT CAWRELTGAQYF TRBV30 . TRBJ2-3 .
TGTGCCAGCTCACCAGGGCAGGACAGGGTGTTCCACCGAGACGAGCAGTACTTC CASSPGQDRVFHRDEQYF TRBV18 . TRBJ2-7 TRBD1